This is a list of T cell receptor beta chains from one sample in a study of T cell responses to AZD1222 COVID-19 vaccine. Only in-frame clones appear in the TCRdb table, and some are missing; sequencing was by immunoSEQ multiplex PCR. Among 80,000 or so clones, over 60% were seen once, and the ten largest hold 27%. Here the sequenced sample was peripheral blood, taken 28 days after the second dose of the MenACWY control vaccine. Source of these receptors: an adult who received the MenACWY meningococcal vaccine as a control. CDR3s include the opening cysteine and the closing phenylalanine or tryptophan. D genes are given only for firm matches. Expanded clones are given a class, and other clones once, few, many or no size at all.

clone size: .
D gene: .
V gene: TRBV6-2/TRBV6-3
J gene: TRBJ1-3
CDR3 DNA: TGTGCCAGCAGTTACGGGGGACGCGGAAACACCATATATTTT
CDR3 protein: CASSYGGRGNTIYF

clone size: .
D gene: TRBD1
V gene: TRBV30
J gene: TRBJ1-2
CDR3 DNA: TGTGCCTGGAGTCGGGACAGGGGGCAAGGCTACACCTTC
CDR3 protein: CAWSRDRGQGYTF

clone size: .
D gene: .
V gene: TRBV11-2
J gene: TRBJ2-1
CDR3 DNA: TGTGCCAGCAGCCAATGGGATGAGCAGTTCTTC
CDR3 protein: CASSQWDEQFF

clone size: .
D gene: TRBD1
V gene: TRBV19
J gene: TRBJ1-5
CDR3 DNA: TGTGCCAGTAGAGGACAGGCCAGTGTGAATCAGCCCCAGCATTTT
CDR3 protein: CASRGQASVNQPQHF

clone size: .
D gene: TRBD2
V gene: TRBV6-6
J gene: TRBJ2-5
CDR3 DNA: TGTGCCAGCAGTTACTCGGGCGGGAGCGGGGAGACCCAGTACTTC
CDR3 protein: CASSYSGGSGETQYF

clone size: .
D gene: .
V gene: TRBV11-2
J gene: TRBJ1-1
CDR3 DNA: TGTGCCAGCAGCTTACGAGTGAACACTGAAGCTTTCTTT
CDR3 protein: CASSLRVNTEAFF

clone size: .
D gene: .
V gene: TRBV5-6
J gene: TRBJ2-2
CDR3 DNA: TGTGCCAGCAGCCGGACGGTGAACACCGGGGAGCTGTTTTTT
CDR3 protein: CASSRTVNTGELFF

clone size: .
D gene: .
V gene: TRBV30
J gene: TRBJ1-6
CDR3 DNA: TGTGCCTTTAGGACAACTACCTCCTATAATTCACCCCTCCACTTT
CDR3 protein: CAFRTTTSYNSPLHF

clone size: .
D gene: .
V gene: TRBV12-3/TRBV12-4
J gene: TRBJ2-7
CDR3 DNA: TGTGCCAGCAGTTTAGACAAACCCTACGAGCAGTACTTC
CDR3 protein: CASSLDKPYEQYF

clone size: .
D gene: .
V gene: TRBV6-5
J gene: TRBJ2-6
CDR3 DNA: TGTGCCAGCACGAGGATCTCTGGGGCCAACGTCCTGACTTTC
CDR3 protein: CASTRISGANVLTF

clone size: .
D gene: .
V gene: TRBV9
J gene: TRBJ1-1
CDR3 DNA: TGTGCCAGCAGCCCCTTGGGGTTTAGCACTGAAGCTTTCTTT
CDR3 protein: CASSPLGFSTEAFF

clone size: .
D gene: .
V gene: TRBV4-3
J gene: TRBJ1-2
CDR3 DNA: TGCGCCAGCAGCCAACGATCAAGGGACTATGGCTACACCTTC
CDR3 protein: CASSQRSRDYGYTF

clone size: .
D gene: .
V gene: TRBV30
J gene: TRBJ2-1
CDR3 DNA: TGTGCCTGGAGTGTAGGGGGGGCTTCCTACTACAATGAGCAGTTCTTC
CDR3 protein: CAWSVGGASYYNEQFF

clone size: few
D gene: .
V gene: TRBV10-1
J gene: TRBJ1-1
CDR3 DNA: TGCGCCAGCAGTGATCGTCTATCGGGATCTGAAGCTTTCTTT
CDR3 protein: CASSDRLSGSEAFF

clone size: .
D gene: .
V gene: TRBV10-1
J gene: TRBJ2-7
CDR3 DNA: TGCGCCAGCAGTGATGGTGACAGCTCGAACGAGCAGTACTTC
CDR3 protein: CASSDGDSSNEQYF

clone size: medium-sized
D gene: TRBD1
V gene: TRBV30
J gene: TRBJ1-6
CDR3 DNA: TGTGCCTGGGAAAGGGACAGCTCTAATTCACCCCTCCACTTT
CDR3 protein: CAWERDSSNSPLHF

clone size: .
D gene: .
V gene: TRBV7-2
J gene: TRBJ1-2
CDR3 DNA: TGTGCCAGCAGCCCTACAGGGAGTTACTATGGCTACACCTTC
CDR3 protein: CASSPTGSYYGYTF

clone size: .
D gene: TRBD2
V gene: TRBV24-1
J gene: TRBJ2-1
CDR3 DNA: TGTGCCACCAGTGATTTGACTAGCGGAGCGGTCGACGAGCAGTTCTTC
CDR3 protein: CATSDLTSGAVDEQFF

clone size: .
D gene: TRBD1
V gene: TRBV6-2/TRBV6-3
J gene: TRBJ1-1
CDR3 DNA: TGTGCCAGCAGCCTCCGGGACAGTACCACTGAAGCTTTCTTT
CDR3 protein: CASSLRDSTTEAFF

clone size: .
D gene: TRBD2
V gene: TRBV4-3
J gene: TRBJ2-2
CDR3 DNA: TGCGCCAGCAGCCAAGGGGGCACCAGCGGGGGGTCGACCGGGGAGCTGTTTTTT
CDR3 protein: CASSQGGTSGGSTGELFF

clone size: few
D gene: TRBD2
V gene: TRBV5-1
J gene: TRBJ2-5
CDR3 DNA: TGCGCCAGCAGCGCGGGACTAGCCTCGGAGACCCAGTACTTC
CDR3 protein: CASSAGLASETQYF

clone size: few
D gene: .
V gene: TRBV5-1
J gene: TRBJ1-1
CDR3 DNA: TGCGCCAGCAGCTTGGGCAGGCTCATGAACACTGAAGCTTTCTTT
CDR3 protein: CASSLGRLMNTEAFF

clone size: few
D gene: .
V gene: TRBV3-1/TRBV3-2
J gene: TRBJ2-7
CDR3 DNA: TGTGCCAGCAGCCAAGTTGTACCGGGACAAAAGATACAAGCTAGCTACGAGCAGTACTTC
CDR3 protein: CASSQVVPGQKIQASYEQYF

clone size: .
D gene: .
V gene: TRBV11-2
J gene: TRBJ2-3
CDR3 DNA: TGTGCCAGCAGCTTGCAGGGGGGGAGCACAGATACGCAGTATTTT
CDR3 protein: CASSLQGGSTDTQYF

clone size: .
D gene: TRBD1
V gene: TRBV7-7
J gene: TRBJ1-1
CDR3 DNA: TGTGCTAGCAGCTTAGACCGGACAGGTGACACTGAAGCTTTCTTT
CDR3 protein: CASSLDRTGDTEAFF

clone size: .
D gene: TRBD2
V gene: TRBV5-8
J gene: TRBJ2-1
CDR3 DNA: TGTGCCAGCAGCTTGACCCCCCTAGCGGGGACCACCAATGAGCAGTTCTTC
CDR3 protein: CASSLTPLAGTTNEQFF

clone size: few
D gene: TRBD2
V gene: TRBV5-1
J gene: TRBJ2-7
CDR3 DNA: TGCGCCAGCAGGGATCCGGGACTAGGTAACGAGCAGTACTTC
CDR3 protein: CASRDPGLGNEQYF

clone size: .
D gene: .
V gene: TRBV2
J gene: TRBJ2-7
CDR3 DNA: TGTGCCAGCAACAGAGCCTACGAGCAGTACTTC
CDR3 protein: CASNRAYEQYF

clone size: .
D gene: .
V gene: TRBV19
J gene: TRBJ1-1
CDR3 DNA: TGTGCCAGTAGTCCCCGGGCGACTGAAGCTTTCTTT
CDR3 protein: CASSPRATEAFF

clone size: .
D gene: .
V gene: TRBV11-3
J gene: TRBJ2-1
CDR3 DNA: TGTGCCAGCAGCCGTGGGAGCCTACCCCCCTACAATGAGCAGTTCTTC
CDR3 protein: CASSRGSLPPYNEQFF

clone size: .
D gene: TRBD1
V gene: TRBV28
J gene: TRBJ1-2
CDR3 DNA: TGTGCCAGCAGTAGTCCGGGACAGAGGTACTATGGCTACACCTTC
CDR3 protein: CASSSPGQRYYGYTF

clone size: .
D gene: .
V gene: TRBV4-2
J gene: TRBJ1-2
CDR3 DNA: TGTGCCAGCAGCCAAGAAACCGACTCCTATGGCTACACCTTC
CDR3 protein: CASSQETDSYGYTF

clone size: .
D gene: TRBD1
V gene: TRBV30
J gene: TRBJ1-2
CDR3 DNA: TGTGCCTGGAGTGTAGAGACAGGGGACTATGGCTACACCTTC
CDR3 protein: CAWSVETGDYGYTF

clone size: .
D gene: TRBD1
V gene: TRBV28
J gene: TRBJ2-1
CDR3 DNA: TGTGCCAGCAGTTCTTGGGACAGGGGGCGCGAAGAGCAGTTCTTC
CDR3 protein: CASSSWDRGREEQFF

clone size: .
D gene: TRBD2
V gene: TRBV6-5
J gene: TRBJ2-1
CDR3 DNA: TGTGCCAGCAGAACCTTAGCGGGGTACAATGAGCAGTTCTTC
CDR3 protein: CASRTLAGYNEQFF

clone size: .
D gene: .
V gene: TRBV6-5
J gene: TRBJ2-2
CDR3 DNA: TGTGCCAGCACGGGCTCTAACACCGGGGAGCTGTTTTTT
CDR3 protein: CASTGSNTGELFF

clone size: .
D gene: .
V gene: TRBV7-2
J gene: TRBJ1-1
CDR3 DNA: TGTGCCAGCAGCTTATACCAGGTCGGGGTGTCAGCTTTCTTT
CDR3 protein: CASSLYQVGVSAFF

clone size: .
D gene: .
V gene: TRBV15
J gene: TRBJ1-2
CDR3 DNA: TGTGCCACCAGCAGAGGAGGGGGGTATGGCTACACCTTC
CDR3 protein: CATSRGGGYGYTF

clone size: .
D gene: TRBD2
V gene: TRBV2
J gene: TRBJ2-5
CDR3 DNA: TGTGCCAGCAGTGAGCAGCGGGGGGGCGTAAAGACCCAGTACTTC
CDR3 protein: CASSEQRGGVKTQYF

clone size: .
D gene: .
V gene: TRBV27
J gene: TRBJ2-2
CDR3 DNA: TGTGCCAGCAGTTTTTGGCGCCTCGGGAACACCGGGGAGCTGTTTTTT
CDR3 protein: CASSFWRLGNTGELFF

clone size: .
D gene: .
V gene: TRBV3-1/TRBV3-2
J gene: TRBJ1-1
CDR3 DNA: TGTGCCAGCAGCCAAGATTCACCTGGGGGCGAAGCTTTCTTT
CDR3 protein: CASSQDSPGGEAFF

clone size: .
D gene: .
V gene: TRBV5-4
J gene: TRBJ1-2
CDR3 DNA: TGTGCCAGCAGCTTGGGTAGAGGGGAAGGCTACACCTTC
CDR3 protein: CASSLGRGEGYTF

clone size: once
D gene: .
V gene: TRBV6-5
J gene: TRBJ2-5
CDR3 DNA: TGTGCCAGCAGCCACAGGGAGACCCAGTACTTC
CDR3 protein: CASSHRETQYF

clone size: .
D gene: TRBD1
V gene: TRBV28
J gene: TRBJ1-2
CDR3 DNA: TGTGCCAGCAGTCCAGGACAGGGATATGGCTACACCTTC
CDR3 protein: CASSPGQGYGYTF

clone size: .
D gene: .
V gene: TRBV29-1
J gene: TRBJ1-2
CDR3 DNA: TGCAGCGTTGAACCCCCCGGGGTGCTGTATGGCTACACCTTC
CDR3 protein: CSVEPPGVLYGYTF

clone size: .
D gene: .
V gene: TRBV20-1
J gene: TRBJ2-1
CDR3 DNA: TGCAGTGCTAGTAACTTCGGCAATGAGCAGTTCTTC
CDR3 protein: CSASNFGNEQFF

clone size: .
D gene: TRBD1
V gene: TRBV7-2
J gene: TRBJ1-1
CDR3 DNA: TGTGCCAGCAGACCCGCAGGGGGGGGCAGGACTGAAGCTTTCTTT
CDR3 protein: CASRPAGGGRTEAFF

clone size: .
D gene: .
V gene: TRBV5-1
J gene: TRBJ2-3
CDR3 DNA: TGCGCCAGCAGCCCCGACTCGTACCCTAGCACAGATACGCAGTATTTT
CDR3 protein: CASSPDSYPSTDTQYF

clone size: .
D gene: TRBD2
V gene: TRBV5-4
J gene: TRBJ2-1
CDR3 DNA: TGTGCCAGCAGCTTCCCAGCGGGGGTTGAGCAGTTCTTC
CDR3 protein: CASSFPAGVEQFF

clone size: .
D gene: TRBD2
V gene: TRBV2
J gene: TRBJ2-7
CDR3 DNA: TGTGCCAGCAGGCAAACTAGCGGGGGGACCGCCTACGAGCAGTACTTC
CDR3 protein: CASRQTSGGTAYEQYF

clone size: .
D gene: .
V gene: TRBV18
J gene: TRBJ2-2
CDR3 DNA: TGTGCCAGCTCACCACCGGGCGCCGGGGAGCTGTTTTTT
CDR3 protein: CASSPPGAGELFF

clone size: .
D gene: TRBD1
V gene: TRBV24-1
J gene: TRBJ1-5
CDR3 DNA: TGTGCCACCAGTGATCCTCGGACAGGGGGGACCTTAGGGTCTTATAGCAATCAGCCCCAGCATTTT
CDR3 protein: CATSDPRTGGTLGSYSNQPQHF

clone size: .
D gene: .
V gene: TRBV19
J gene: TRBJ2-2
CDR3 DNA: TGTGCCAGTACCCTTAGGGGGGGGTACACCGGGGAGCTGTTTTTT
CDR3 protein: CASTLRGGYTGELFF

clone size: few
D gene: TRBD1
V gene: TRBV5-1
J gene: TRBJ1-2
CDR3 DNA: TGCGCCAGCAGCTTAGGAGACAGGGTAGGCGGAAGCTACACCTTC
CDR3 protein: CASSLGDRVGGSYTF

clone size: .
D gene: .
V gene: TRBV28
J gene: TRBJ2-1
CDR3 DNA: TGTGCCAGCAGCCCTTCGGCGGGGAGCTCCTACAATGAGCAGTTCTTC
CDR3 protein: CASSPSAGSSYNEQFF